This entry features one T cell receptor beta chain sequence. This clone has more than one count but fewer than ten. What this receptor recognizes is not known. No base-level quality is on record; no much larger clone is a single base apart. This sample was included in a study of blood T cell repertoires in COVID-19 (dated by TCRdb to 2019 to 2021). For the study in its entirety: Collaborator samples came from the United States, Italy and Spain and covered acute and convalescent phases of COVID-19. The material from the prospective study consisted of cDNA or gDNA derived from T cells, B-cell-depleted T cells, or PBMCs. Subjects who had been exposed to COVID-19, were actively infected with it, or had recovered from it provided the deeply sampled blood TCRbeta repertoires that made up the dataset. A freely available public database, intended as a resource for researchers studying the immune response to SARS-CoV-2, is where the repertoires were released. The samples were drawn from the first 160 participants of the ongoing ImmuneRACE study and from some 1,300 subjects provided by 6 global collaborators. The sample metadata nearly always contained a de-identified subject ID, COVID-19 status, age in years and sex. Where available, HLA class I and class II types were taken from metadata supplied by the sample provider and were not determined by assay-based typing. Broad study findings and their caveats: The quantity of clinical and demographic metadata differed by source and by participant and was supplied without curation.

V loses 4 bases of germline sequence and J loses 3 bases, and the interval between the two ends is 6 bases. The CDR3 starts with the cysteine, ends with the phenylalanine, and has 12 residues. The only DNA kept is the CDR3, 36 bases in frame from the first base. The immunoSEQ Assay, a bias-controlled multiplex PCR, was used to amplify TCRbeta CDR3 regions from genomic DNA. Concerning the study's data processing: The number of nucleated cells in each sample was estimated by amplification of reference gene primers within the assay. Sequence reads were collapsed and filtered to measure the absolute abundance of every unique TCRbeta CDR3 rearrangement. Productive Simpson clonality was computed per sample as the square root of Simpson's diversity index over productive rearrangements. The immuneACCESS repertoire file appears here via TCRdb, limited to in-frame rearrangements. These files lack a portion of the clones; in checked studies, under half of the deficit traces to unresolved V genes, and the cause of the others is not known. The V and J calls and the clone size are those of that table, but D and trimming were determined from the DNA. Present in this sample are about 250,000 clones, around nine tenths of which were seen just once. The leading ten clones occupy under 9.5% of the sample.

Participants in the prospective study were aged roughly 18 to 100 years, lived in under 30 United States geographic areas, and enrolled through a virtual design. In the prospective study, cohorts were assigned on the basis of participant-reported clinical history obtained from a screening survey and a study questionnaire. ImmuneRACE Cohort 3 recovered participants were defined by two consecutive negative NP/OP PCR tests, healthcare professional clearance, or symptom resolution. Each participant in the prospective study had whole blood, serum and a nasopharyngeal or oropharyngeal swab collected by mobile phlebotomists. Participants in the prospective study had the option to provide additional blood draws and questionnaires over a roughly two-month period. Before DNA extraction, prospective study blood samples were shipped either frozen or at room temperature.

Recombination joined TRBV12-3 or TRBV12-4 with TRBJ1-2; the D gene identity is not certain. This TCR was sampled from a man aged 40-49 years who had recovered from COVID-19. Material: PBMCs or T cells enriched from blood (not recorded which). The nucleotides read TGTGCCAGCAGTTCCATGTACTATGGCTACACCTTC. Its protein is CASSSMYYGYTF.